Below, 29 T cell receptor beta chains from the same sample are listed, as sequenced in a study of early T cells in non-severe SARS-CoV-2 infection. In TCRdb, the 5' RACE reads were re-called with MiXCR into one record per CDR3 protein. This sample has 55,000 to 80,000 distinct CDR3 sequences, with roughly 8.2% found just once. This specimen consisted of whole blood, obtained at baseline. The receptors stem from an adult who was a healthcare worker with PCR-confirmed SARS-CoV-2 infection or an uninfected control (not recorded which).

This clonotype was observed a few times. The gene calls are TRBV18 and TRBJ2-5; D possibly corresponds to TRBD2 (6 bases). The ends were cut back, 4 bases at V and 5 bases at J, with 11 bases in the middle. Germline assignment: CDR1 KGHSH and CDR2 LQKENI. The CDR3 runs to 13 residues. The DNA for the CDR3 is TGTGCCAGCTCACAGGGACTTCAGGAGACCCAGTACTTC. Translating gives CASSQGLQETQYF. The full variable domain, its missing parts supplied by reference TRBV18 and TRBJ2-5, is NAGVMQNPRHLVRRRGQEARLRCSPMKGHSHVYWYRQLPEEGLKFMVYLQKENIIDESGMPKERFSAEFPKEGPSILRIQQVVRGDSAAYFCASSQGLQETQYFGPGTRLLVL.

The CDR3 sequence is CSVWGGRGSYEQYF. CDR3 nucleotide sequence: TGCAGCGTTTGGGGAGGGCGCGGCTCCTACGAGCAGTACTTC. The chain combines TRBV29-1 with TRBJ2-7; TRBD2 agrees at 7 bases. In germline, CDR1 is SQVTM, CDR2 ANQGSEA. The J segment lost 0 bases and the V segment lost 5 bases, leaving 7 bases of the junction unmatched. The CDR3 has 14 amino acids.

This clonotype was observed at least ten times. The chain joins TRBV2 to TRBJ2-7; 7 nucleotides agree with TRBD2. In germline, CDR1 is SNHLY, CDR2 FYNNEI. The junction had 3 bases not matched to a gene; V was cut back by 2 bases and J by 2 bases. The CDR3 loop spans 14 amino acids. The CDR3 spells CASSEMAGAYEQYF. For the CDR3, the DNA is TGTGCCAGCAGTGAAATGGCGGGGGCCTACGAGCAGTACTTC.

The chain carries TRBV5-6 and TRBJ2-1; 9 bases agree with TRBD2. Germline V gene sequence: CDR1 SGHDT, CDR2 YYEEEE. This CDR3 spans 15 amino acids. J lost 5 bases, V lost 0 bases, and 3 bases had no gene match. The CDR3 loop reads CASSLALAGHNEQFF. The CDR3 coding sequence is TGTGCCAGCAGCTTGGCTCTAGCGGGACACAATGAGCAGTTCTTC. The variable domain in full, with the rest retrieved from reference TRBV5-6 and TRBJ2-1, is DAGVTQSPTHLIKTRGQQVTLRCSPKSGHDTVSWYQQALGQGPQFIFQYYEEEERQRGNFPDRFSGHQFPNYSSELNVNALLLGDSALYLCASSLALAGHNEQFFGPGTRLTVL.

The rearrangement links TRBV27 to TRBJ2-6, with 10 positions matching TRBD2. The CDR3 covers 18 residues. The ends lost 2 bases at V and 0 bases at J; junction bases unmatched: 4. In germline, CDR1 is MNHEY, CDR2 SMNVEV (reference sequence). The CDR3 spells CASSLTSGAYSGANVLTF. DNA of the CDR3: TGTGCCAGCAGTTTAACTAGCGGGGCCTACTCTGGGGCCAACGTCCTGACTTTC.

This clonotype was counted ten times or more. This chain links TRBV12-3 or TRBV12-4 with TRBJ1-5, with D possibly being TRBD1 (5 bases). CDR3 length: 15 amino acids. Trimming removed 5 bases from V and 5 bases from J, with 16 bases in between. CDR3 sequence: CASSPISTGYQPQHF. The CDR3 nucleotides are TGTGCCAGCAGTCCGATTAGTACAGGCTATCAGCCCCAGCATTTT.

The chain links TRBV29-1 to TRBJ1-1; 7 bases map to TRBD1. The CDR3 loop spans 12 amino acids. J was trimmed by 4 bases and V by 7 bases; bases with no gene match: 6. Germline loops: CDR1 SQVTM, CDR2 ANQGSEA. CDR3 DNA sequence: TGCAGCGGGACAGGTTGGGGCACTGAAGCTTTCTTT. As protein: CSGTGWGTEAFF.

This clonotype has more than one count but fewer than ten. J is TRBJ2-3 and V is TRBV9; D is possibly TRBD1 or TRBD2 (5 bases each). The CDR3 contains 14 residues. The germline CDR1 and CDR2 sequences are SGDLS and YYNGEE. Trimming left V 0 bases short and J 4 bases short, with 9 bases between. CDR3 coding DNA: TGTGCCAGCAGCGTAGGGGGGAAACCAGATACGCAGTATTTT. It is translated as CASSVGGKPDTQYF.

The chain employs TRBV18 and TRBJ2-3; 7 bases align to TRBD2. Unmatched junction bases numbered 0, after V lost 0 bases and J lost 3 bases. The V gene's germline CDR1 is KGHSH and CDR2 LQKENI. This CDR3 region has 14 residues. This chain's CDR3 is CASSPPSGTDTQYF. CDR3 DNA: TGTGCCAGCTCACCACCTAGCGGGACAGATACGCAGTATTTT.

This clonotype was observed a handful of times. The genes are TRBV6-6 and TRBJ1-3; D perhaps matches TRBD1 (6 bases). Germline V gives CDR1 MNHNY, CDR2 SVGAGI (reference sequence). The CDR3 spans 14 residues. V was shortened by 6 bases and J by 0 bases, with 9 bases between the two germline ends. DNA of the CDR3: TGTGCCAGCAGCGACAGGATCTCTGGAAACACCATATATTTT. This codes for CASSDRISGNTIYF.

This clonotype appeared a few times. This chain uses TRBV6-5 with TRBJ2-4, with 9 nucleotides matching TRBD1. Germline trimming cut 5 bases from V and 4 bases from J; bases unmatched to any gene: 12. This CDR3 comprises 17 residues. CDR1 and CDR2 from the germline V gene are MNHEY and SVGAGI. The DNA for the CDR3 is TGTGCCAGCAGTGACCTTACCGGGACAGGGCTTAAAAACATTCAGTACTTC. Translation: CASSDLTGTGLKNIQYF.

Many counts were recorded for this clonotype. V gene TRBV20-1 combines with J gene TRBJ1-2, with no clear D. Germline assignment: CDR1 DFQATT and CDR2 SNEGSKA (reference sequence). The CDR3 spans 9 residues. As DNA, the CDR3 is TGCAGCAGCCTCTATGGCTACACCTTC. This codes for CSSLYGYTF.

The chain is built from TRBV6-1 and TRBJ2-3; D uncertain. CDR1 and CDR2 from the germline V gene are MNHNS and SASEGT. This CDR3 has 16 amino acids. Trimming pared 6 bases from V and 6 bases from J, leaving 22 bases between. The CDR3 protein is CASSPDPPPTIDTQYF. The CDR3 nucleotides read TGTGCCAGCAGCCCTGATCCGCCCCCTACTATTGATACGCAGTATTTT.

This clonotype was detected many times. One end of the junction is discordant with germline, which a read error may explain. The genes are TRBV4-3 and TRBJ1-4, with a weak D call TRBD1 (6 bases). The CDR3 has 15 amino acids. The germline CDR1 and CDR2 sequences are LGHNA and YSLEER. CDR3 sequence: CASSLRQATIEKLFF. CDR3 DNA sequence: TGCGCCAGCAGCCTACGACAGGCAACTATTGAAAAACTGTTTTTT.

In its sample, this clonotype is hyperexpanded. The rearrangement uses TRBV7-8 and TRBJ2-7; D gene uncertain. The CDR3 has 14 amino acids. From germline, CDR1 is SGHVS and CDR2 FQNEAQ. Trimming took 5 bases from V and 0 from J, leaving 11 bases between them. CDR3 loop: CASSPGGVSYEQYF. CDR3 DNA: TGTGCCAGCAGCCCGGGTGGTGTCTCCTACGAGCAGTACTTC.

The chain joins TRBV12-3 or TRBV12-4 to TRBJ2-5, with D perhaps matching TRBD2 (5 bases). Trimming removed 5 bases at V and 0 bases at J, with 7 bases between. The CDR3 loop spans 13 amino acids. Here the CDR3 reads CASSPGYQETQYF. In nucleotides, the CDR3 is TGTGCCAGCAGTCCGGGATACCAAGAGACCCAGTACTTC.

The chain is built from TRBV4-1 and TRBJ2-7, with 8 bases identical to TRBD2. Germline V CDR1 and CDR2: MGHRA, YSYEKL. Germline trimming cut 1 base from V and 1 base from J; bases unmatched to any gene: 9. CDR3 length: 17 amino acids. In DNA, the CDR3 is TGCGCCAGCAGCCAAGTTTACGGGAGGGTCGCGTCCTACGAGCAGTACTTC. As protein: CASSQVYGRVASYEQYF.

This clonotype was seen many times. The J gene is TRBJ2-6, the V gene TRBV6-5; possibly TRBD1 for D (6 bases). Germline V CDR1 and CDR2: MNHEY, SVGAGI. Deletions cut 5 bases from V and 0 bases from J, with 11 bases between. This CDR3 has 16 amino acids. CDR3 amino acids: CASSITGSSGANVLTF. CDR3 nucleotides: TGTGCCAGCAGTATTACAGGGAGCTCTGGGGCCAACGTCCTGACTTTC.

This clonotype showed up many times. The chain employs TRBV11-2 and TRBJ2-2; D perhaps matches TRBD1 (5 bases). V dropped 3 bases and J dropped 2 bases, with 7 bases sitting between them. The CDR3 length is 14 residues. CDR1 is SGHAT and CDR2 is FQNNGV in the germline V gene. The CDR3 DNA reads as TGTGCCAGCAGCTTGACAGTTAACACCGGGGAGCTGTTTTTT. It encodes CASSLTVNTGELFF.

The chain joins TRBV24-1 to TRBJ2-3; D may correspond to TRBD1 or TRBD2 (5 bases each). V was trimmed by 3 bases and J by 10 bases, leaving 10 bases between them. CDR3 length: 12 amino acids. CDR1 and CDR2 from the germline V gene are KGHDR and SFDVKD. CDR3 residues: CATSDAGTSQYF. For the CDR3, the DNA is TGTGCCACCAGTGATGCCGGGACGTCGCAGTATTTT.

CDR3 amino acids: CASSDSHRTGELFF. The CDR3 nucleotides are TGCGCCAGCAGCGACTCGCATAGGACCGGGGAGCTGTTTTTT. The V and J genes are TRBV10-1 and TRBJ2-2; no clear D gene. Trimming cost V 6 bases and J 5 bases, with 13 bases left between them. The CDR3 spans 14 residues. CDR1 and CDR2 (germline): WNHNN, SYGVQD (reference sequence).

This clonotype was found many times. V is TRBV20-1 and J is TRBJ1-4; D unresolved. V was cut by 6 bases and J by 8 bases, with 13 bases left in between. This CDR3 region has 12 residues. Germline values: CDR1 DFQATT, CDR2 SNEGSKA (reference sequence). As DNA, the CDR3 is TGCAGTGCCCCCAGGTTTGGGGAAAAACTGTTTTTT. Translating gives CSAPRFGEKLFF.

This clonotype was found many times. The chain recombines TRBV5-1 with TRBJ2-3, with TRBD1 matching 9 bases. J lost 3 bases, V lost 1 base, and 3 bases had no gene match. Germline V lookup: CDR1 SGHRS, CDR2 YFSETQ. The CDR3 is 15 amino acids. As DNA, the CDR3 is TGCGCCAGCAGCTTGACAGGGGGCCGAACAGATACGCAGTATTTT. Protein product: CASSLTGGRTDTQYF.

Ten or more counts support this clonotype. CDR3 loop: CASSLRWGNEQFF. CDR3 nucleotides: TGCGCCAGCAGCCTGAGGTGGGGCAATGAGCAGTTCTTC. The J gene is TRBJ2-1, the V gene TRBV5-1; D is uncertain. Per germline, CDR1 SGHRS and CDR2 YFSETQ. The V and J ends lost 4 bases and 6 bases respectively, with 11 bases between them. The CDR3 runs 13 residues.

This clonotype was recorded a few times. V usage is TRBV10-3 and J usage is TRBJ2-5; TRBD1 matches 10 bases. The CDR3 runs to 17 residues. With V trimmed by 6 bases and J by 3 bases, 13 bases remained unmatched. Germline lookup yields CDR1 ENHRY and CDR2 SYGVKD. For the CDR3, the DNA is TGTGCCATCAGAAGACAGGGGGCCGGCCTTGAGGAAGAGACCCAGTACTTC. Translating it yields CAIRRQGAGLEEETQYF.

This clonotype showed up many times. The chain has TRBV2 and TRBJ2-2, with TRBD1 as a possible D gene (6 bases). Deletions cut 11 bases from V and 0 bases from J, with 10 bases between. The CDR3 length is 13 residues. Germline CDR1 is SNHLY and CDR2 is FYNNEI. The CDR3 here is CARTDTNTGELFF. The CDR3 DNA follows: TGTGCCCGGACAGACACGAACACCGGGGAGCTGTTTTTT.

In its sample, this clonotype was seen a few times. The chain is built from TRBV19 and TRBJ2-3; perhaps D is TRBD1 or TRBD2 (5 bases each). V dropped 7 bases and J dropped 3 bases, with 17 bases sitting between them. CDR1 and CDR2 (germline): LNHDA, SQIVND (reference sequence). This CDR3 contains 15 residues. CDR3 amino acids: CASTTGPYGTDTQYF. The CDR3 DNA reads TGTGCCAGTACCACGGGGCCGTATGGAACAGATACGCAGTATTTT.

The chain couples TRBV3-1 to TRBJ1-5, with 7 bases that match TRBD1. CDR3 length: 13 residues. Germline V gene data show CDR1 as LGHDT and CDR2 as YNNKEL (reference sequence). J gave up 5 bases and V 6 bases, and 4 bases lay outside the gene matches. The CDR3 nucleotides are TGTGCCAGCAGTCACGACAGGGATCAGCCCCAGCATTTT. Translation: CASSHDRDQPQHF.

The V and J genes are TRBV19 and TRBJ2-5; TRBD2 matches 13 bases. The germline CDR1 and CDR2 sequences are LNHDA and SQIVND (reference sequence). This CDR3 contains 18 residues. J was trimmed by 1 base and V by 3 bases; bases with no gene match: 8. The CDR3 sequence: CASSITGLAGDFQETQYF. The CDR3 DNA sequence: TGTGCCAGTAGTATCACTGGACTAGCGGGGGATTTCCAAGAGACCCAGTACTTC.